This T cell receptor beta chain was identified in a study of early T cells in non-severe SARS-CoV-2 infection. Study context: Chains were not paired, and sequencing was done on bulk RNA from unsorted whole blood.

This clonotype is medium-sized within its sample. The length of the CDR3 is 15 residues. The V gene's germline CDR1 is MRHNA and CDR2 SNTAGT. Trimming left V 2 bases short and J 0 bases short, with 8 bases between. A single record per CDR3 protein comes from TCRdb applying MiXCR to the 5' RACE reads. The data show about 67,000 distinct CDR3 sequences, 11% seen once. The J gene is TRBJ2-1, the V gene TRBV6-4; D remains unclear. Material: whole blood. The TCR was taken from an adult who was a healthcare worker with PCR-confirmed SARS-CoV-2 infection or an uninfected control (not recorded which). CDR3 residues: CASSDGPSSYNEQFF. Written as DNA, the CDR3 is TGTGCCAGCAGTGACGGGCCTAGCTCCTACAATGAGCAGTTCTTC.